Presented here are 19 T cell receptor beta chains from one specimen sequenced in a study of T cell responses to AZD1222 COVID-19 vaccine. Here immunoSEQ multiplex PCR was the method, and the copy in TCRdb shows in-frame clones only, minus some. Of 150,000 or so clones listed, 80% to 95% are singletons. The sequencing here drew on peripheral blood, taken 28 days after the second AZD1222 dose. The receptor set was obtained from an adult who received the AZD1222 COVID-19 vaccine.

The chain is built from TRBV5-6 and TRBJ2-7; tentatively, D is TRBD1 or TRBD2 (6 bases each). Germline lookup yields CDR1 SGHDT and CDR2 YYEEEE. Trimming took off 1 base at V and 3 bases at J, with 11 bases between the two ends. The CDR3 runs 14 residues. The CDR3 protein is CASSLLGGLYEQYF. Written as DNA, the CDR3 is TGTGCCAGCAGCTTGTTAGGGGGGCTCTACGAGCAGTACTTC.

V gene TRBV19 combines with J gene TRBJ1-2, with D possibly being TRBD1 (6 bases). Between the trimmed V and J ends, which lost 8 bases and 9 bases, there was a span of 13 bases. CDR1 is LNHDA, CDR2 SQIVND, per germline (reference sequence). The CDR3 is made up of 11 amino acids. The DNA for the CDR3 is TGTGCCAGTGGGCAGGGACACCGCTACACCTTC. It codes for CASGQGHRYTF.

This chain connects TRBV5-1 to TRBJ2-5, with D possibly TRBD2 on 5 matching bases. Per germline, CDR1 SGHRS and CDR2 YFSETQ. Trimming shortened V by 5 bases and J by 2 bases, and 10 bases separated the two germline ends. This CDR3 is built from 13 residues. The CDR3 nucleotides read TGCGCCAGCAGTTCGGACTGGCAAGAGACCCAGTACTTC. This encodes CASSSDWQETQYF.

The V gene is TRBV2, the J gene TRBJ1-4; D call uncertain. CDR1 is SNHLY, CDR2 FYNNEI, per germline. V shed 5 bases and J shed 7 bases, with 8 bases lying between them. The CDR3 has 12 residues. In nucleotides, the CDR3 is TGTGCCAGCAGTCCCGAATCTGAAAAACTGTTTTTT. This translates into CASSPESEKLFF.

This clone was detected only once. The J gene is TRBJ2-7, the V gene TRBV15, with 7 bases identical to TRBD2. V shed 1 base, J shed 2 bases, and the junction held 5 bases outside the gene matches. Germline V gives CDR1 LNHNV, CDR2 YYDKDF (reference sequence). The CDR3 is 15 amino acids. CDR3 sequence reads: CATSRALARAYEQYF. CDR3 DNA: TGTGCCACCAGCAGAGCACTAGCGAGAGCCTACGAGCAGTACTTC.

The chain is built from TRBV5-1 and TRBJ2-5, with TRBD1 matching 7 bases. The CDR3 sequence is 16 residues long. Germline CDR1 is SGHRS and CDR2 is YFSETQ. V lost 0 bases and J lost 9; bases outside the gene matches: 14. The CDR3 region is CASSLALGGSSTAQYF. DNA for the CDR3: TGCGCCAGCAGCTTGGCTTTAGGGGGCTCCTCCACGGCCCAGTACTTC. The variable domain in full, with the rest retrieved from reference TRBV5-1 and TRBJ2-5, is KAGVTQTPRYLIKTRGQQVTLSCSPISGHRSVSWYQQTPGQGLQFLFEYFSETQRNKGNFPGRFSGRQFSNSRSEMNVSTLELGDSALYLCASSLALGGSSTAQYFGPGTRLLVL.

V is TRBV5-1 and J is TRBJ1-4, with TRBD1 as a possible D gene (5 bases). The germline gives CDR1 SGHRS, CDR2 YFSETQ. This CDR3 has 15 amino acids. Trimming pared 2 bases from V and 7 bases from J, leaving 15 bases between. The CDR3 sequence: CASSFSAGLGEKLFF. CDR3 DNA: TGCGCCAGCAGCTTTTCGGCAGGGTTAGGTGAAAAACTGTTTTTT.

The rearrangement uses TRBV2 and TRBJ1-2, with 8 bases aligning to TRBD1. The CDR3 is made up of 18 amino acids. Per germline, CDR1 SNHLY and CDR2 FYNNEI. With V trimmed by 5 bases and J by 8 bases, 22 bases remained unmatched. The CDR3 reads CASSNPPRTGLALGGYTF. Here the CDR3 DNA reads TGTGCCAGCAGTAATCCCCCAAGGACAGGGCTCGCCCTCGGAGGCTACACCTTC.

This clone was seen many times. J is TRBJ2-7 and V is TRBV5-1; D ambiguous. The V gene's germline CDR1 is SGHRS and CDR2 YFSETQ. The ends were cut back, 0 bases at V and 3 bases at J, with 7 bases in the middle. The CDR3 consists of 13 residues. The chain's CDR3 is CASSLDIVYEQYF. In DNA, the CDR3 is TGCGCCAGCAGCTTGGATATCGTCTACGAGCAGTACTTC.

The CDR3 coding sequence is TGTGCCAGCAGTGACTCGACCCGGGGCAATGAGCAGTTCTTC. Amino acid sequence: CASSDSTRGNEQFF. This chain connects TRBV6-4 to TRBJ2-1; a weak D match, TRBD2 (5 bases). V was trimmed by 0 bases and J by 6 bases, leaving 9 bases between them. The CDR3 is 14 amino acids. Germline-derived CDR1 and CDR2 are MRHNA and SNTAGT.

J is TRBJ2-1 and V is TRBV7-2; D not resolved. V lost 4 bases, J lost 8 bases, and 12 bases lay in between. Germline V lookup: CDR1 SGHTA, CDR2 FQGNSA. This CDR3 has 13 amino acids. Here the CDR3 DNA reads TGTGCCAGCAGCTCATTCCAGAGGCATGAGCAGTTCTTC. Translated, it gives CASSSFQRHEQFF.

The V and J genes are TRBV6-4 and TRBJ1-2, with D tentatively TRBD1 (5 bases). Trimming stripped 4 bases from V and 7 bases from J, with 19 bases between. This CDR3 spans 15 amino acids. The V gene's germline CDR1 is MRHNA and CDR2 SNTAGT. As DNA, the CDR3 is TGTGCCAGCAGTGCCGCTTGGGGGACCTCGGGTGGCTACACCTTC. Amino acid sequence: CASSAAWGTSGGYTF.

V usage is TRBV5-1 and J usage is TRBJ2-7; 11 bases agree with TRBD1. Unmatched junction bases numbered 3, after V lost 4 bases and J lost 6 bases. The length of the CDR3 is 13 residues. Germline V CDR1 and CDR2: SGHRS, YFSETQ. The CDR3 loop is CASSPGTGGEQYF. DNA of the CDR3: TGCGCCAGCAGCCCCGGGACAGGGGGCGAGCAGTACTTC.

The chain couples TRBV6-5 to TRBJ1-1; D is ambiguous. The ends were cut back, 4 bases at V and 7 bases at J, with 7 bases in the middle. CDR1 and CDR2 (germline): MNHEY, SVGAGI. The CDR3 spans 11 residues. CDR3 in amino acids: CASSWQHEAFF. As DNA, the CDR3 is TGTGCCAGCAGTTGGCAGCATGAAGCTTTCTTT.

The chain uses TRBV19 and TRBJ1-4; D might be TRBD1 (5 bases). CDR1 is LNHDA, CDR2 SQIVND, per germline (reference sequence). The CDR3 loop spans 15 amino acids. The V gene lost 6 bases and the J gene lost 4 bases, with 15 bases spanning the gap. The chain's CDR3 is CASSGLTVSNEKLFF. The DNA for the CDR3 is TGTGCCAGTAGCGGCCTGACAGTCAGTAATGAAAAACTGTTTTTT.

The chain joins TRBV6-5 to TRBJ2-7, with 7 bases that match TRBD2. Germline V CDR1 and CDR2: MNHEY, SVGAGI. This CDR3 comprises 15 residues. Trimming removed 2 bases from V and 0 bases from J; junction bases left unmatched: 4. CDR3 residues: CASSYVAGSSYEQYF. The CDR3 DNA follows: TGTGCCAGCAGTTACGTAGCGGGTAGCTCCTACGAGCAGTACTTC.

V gene TRBV28 combines with J gene TRBJ1-2; D not certain. The CDR3 consists of 12 residues. Trimming stripped 6 bases from V and 5 bases from J, with 10 bases between. Germline V gives CDR1 MDHEN, CDR2 SYDVKM. In nucleotides, the CDR3 is TGTGCCAGCAGCTCCGACGGTTATGGCTACACCTTC. Translation: CASSSDGYGYTF.

The V call is TRBV19, the J call TRBJ1-5, with TRBD1 as a possible D gene (5 bases). This CDR3 comprises 18 residues. Per the germline V gene, CDR1 is LNHDA and CDR2 is SQIVND (reference sequence). V was cut by 3 bases and J by 4 bases, with 22 bases left in between. The chain's CDR3 is CASSIKLFGTLGNQPQHF. CDR3 coding DNA: TGTGCCAGTAGTATTAAATTATTCGGGACTCTGGGGAATCAGCCCCAGCATTTT.

The chain has TRBV30 and TRBJ2-7, with 8 bases identical to TRBD2. The V gene end was trimmed by 2 bases and the J gene end by 2 bases; junction bases not matched to a gene: 8. The CDR3 totals 15 residues. Germline V gene sequence: CDR1 GTSNPN, CDR2 SVGIG (reference sequence). The CDR3 nucleotides read TGTGCCTGGAGTCTCCTCGCGGGAGGCACCTACGAGCAGTACTTC. It specifies CAWSLLAGGTYEQYF.